The source of this T cell receptor beta chain is a study of shared clonotypes between healthy human individuals. Trimming left V 0 bases short and J 1 base short, with 11 bases between. CDR1 and CDR2 from the germline V gene are WNHNN and SYGVQD (reference sequence). This CDR3 has 16 residues. This clone occurred once. Clones were read by immunoSEQ multiplex PCR, and TCRdb kept only the in-frame ones, dropping some. The sample contains about 1.5 million clones, under 99% of which appear only once. Sequenced material: naive CD4+ T cells sorted from blood. Subset indicated: CD45RA+ positively selected. The receptor's source is a man aged 25 to 40 in good health. This chain connects TRBV10-1 to TRBJ2-3; D ambiguous. The CDR3 DNA sequence: TGCGCCAGCAGTGAGTCTCCCGGCCTGCGCACAGATACGCAGTATTTT. Translated, it gives CASSESPGLRTDTQYF.